These 15 T cell receptor beta chains originate from one sample sequenced in a study of T cells in tuberculosis. Generated by immunoSEQ multiplex PCR, the TCRdb table keeps only in-frame clones and is missing some. This table holds 30,000 or so clones, 85% to 90% found once. Sequenced input: PBMCs. The receptor source for this set is a donor aged 10 to 29 with latent tuberculosis or without tuberculosis infection.

This chain connects TRBV5-1 to TRBJ1-3; a possible D gene is TRBD1 (5 bases). Looked up from germline, CDR1 is SGHRS and CDR2 is YFSETQ. V dropped 1 base and J dropped 8 bases, with 13 bases sitting between them. The CDR3 totals 14 residues. CDR3 residues: CASSLQGFGYTIYF. CDR3 sequence (DNA): TGCGCCAGCAGCTTGCAGGGATTCGGTTACACCATATATTTT.

The chain carries TRBV2 and TRBJ1-5, with D unclear. The ends were cut back, 4 bases at V and 6 bases at J, with 10 bases in the middle. The germline V gene encodes CDR1 SNHLY and CDR2 FYNNEI. The length of the CDR3 is 13 residues. The CDR3 loop reads CASSAGQSQPQHF. The CDR3, as DNA: TGTGCCAGCAGTGCTGGCCAAAGTCAGCCCCAGCATTTT.

The chain recombines TRBV5-1 with TRBJ1-2; TRBD1 agrees at 7 bases. The CDR3 covers 12 residues. The germline V gene has CDR1 SGHRS and CDR2 YFSETQ. Germline trimming cut 4 bases from V and 7 bases from J; bases unmatched to any gene: 4. CDR3 sequence reads: CASSPGGGGYTF. The CDR3 DNA reads as TGCGCCAGCAGCCCAGGGGGAGGTGGCTACACCTTC.

The chain links TRBV29-1 to TRBJ2-3; TRBD1 might be the D (6 bases). Germline CDR1 and CDR2: SQVTM and ANQGSEA. The ends were cut back, 6 bases at V and 5 bases at J, with 21 bases in the middle. This CDR3 is 15 amino acids long. The CDR3 loop is CSVDSRQVELDTQYF. CDR3 sequence (DNA): TGCAGCGTCGACTCTCGACAGGTCGAATTAGATACGCAGTATTTT.

The V and J genes are TRBV7-2 and TRBJ2-7, with a weak D call TRBD2 (6 bases). The CDR3 consists of 15 residues. The germline V and J ends were trimmed by 5 bases and 0 bases, with 14 bases remaining between them. Germline CDR1 is SGHTA and CDR2 is FQGNSA. In DNA form, the CDR3 reads TGTGCCAGCAGCCCGGGACTTTCTTTCTCCTACGAGCAGTACTTC. Translating it yields CASSPGLSFSYEQYF.

This chain connects TRBV11-3 to TRBJ2-2; no clear D gene. Per the germline V gene, CDR1 is SGHNT and CDR2 is YENEEA. V was trimmed by 5 bases and J by 5 bases, leaving 9 bases between them. The length of the CDR3 is 13 residues. The DNA for the CDR3 is TGTGCCAGCAGCCCGTATAATACCGGGGAGCTGTTTTTT. Protein product: CASSPYNTGELFF.

This chain joins TRBV19 and TRBJ1-4, with D possibly matching TRBD1 (5 bases). The germline V and J ends were trimmed by 6 bases and 0 bases, with 11 bases remaining between them. CDR1 is LNHDA, CDR2 SQIVND, per germline (reference sequence). CDR3 length: 15 amino acids. This chain's CDR3 is CASSGTEATNEKLFF. DNA of the CDR3: TGTGCCAGTAGCGGGACTGAAGCAACTAATGAAAAACTGTTTTTT.

This clone has a single count. The chain carries TRBV7-9 and TRBJ1-4; D gene ambiguous. Between the trimmed V and J ends, which lost 3 bases and 0 bases, there was a span of 14 bases. CDR3 length: 17 amino acids. Germline V lookup: CDR1 SEHNR, CDR2 FQNEAQ (reference sequence). The CDR3 DNA is TGTGCCAGCAGCTTGCGTAAAGCTCATCCAACTAATGAAAAACTGTTTTTT. This sequence encodes CASSLRKAHPTNEKLFF. Looking up the rest from reference TRBV7-9 and TRBJ1-4 gives the full variable domain: DTGVSQNPRHKITKRGQNVTFRCDPISEHNRLYWYRQTLGQGPEFLTYFQNEAQLEKSRLLSDRFSAERPKGSFSTLEIQRTEQGDSAMYLCASSLRKAHPTNEKLFFGSGTQLSVL.

This rearrangement joins TRBV29-1 to TRBJ2-5; D gene uncertain. The CDR3 totals 12 residues. The germline V gene has CDR1 SQVTM and CDR2 ANQGSEA. Trimming pared 3 bases from V and 0 bases from J, leaving 5 bases between. DNA for the CDR3: TGCAGCGTTGAGTCGGACCAAGAGACCCAGTACTTC. It is translated as CSVESDQETQYF.

The V gene is TRBV23-1, the J gene TRBJ2-4; D remains unclear. TRBV23-1 is an ORF, and what it does is uncertain. V was cut by 2 bases and J by 0 bases, with 11 bases left in between. CDR3 length: 16 residues. CDR3 sequence: CASSQMGRIAKNIQYF. The CDR3 bases are TGCGCCAGCAGTCAAATGGGCAGAATAGCCAAAAACATTCAGTACTTC.

V is TRBV4-3 and J is TRBJ1-2; 9 bases align to TRBD1. Germline CDR1 LGHNA, CDR2 YSLEER. The CDR3 spans 15 residues. Trimming cost V 4 bases and J 6 bases; bases outside gene matches: 9. The CDR3 is CASSRSTGTGNGYTF. CDR3 DNA sequence: TGCGCCAGCAGCCGGTCGACCGGGACAGGGAATGGCTACACCTTC.

The J gene is TRBJ1-1, the V gene TRBV29-1; D may be TRBD1 (5 bases). V lost 0 bases and J 5 bases, leaving 10 bases between the germline ends. The CDR3 extends over 13 amino acids. Germline V gene data show CDR1 as SQVTM and CDR2 as ANQGSEA. The chain's CDR3 is CSVEDREFTEAFF. The CDR3 DNA sequence: TGCAGCGTTGAAGACAGGGAATTTACTGAAGCTTTCTTT.

The chain is built from TRBV2 and TRBJ2-3, with 9 bases lining up with TRBD2. The trim removed 4 bases at V and 6 bases at J, leaving 11 bases unmatched. The CDR3 length is 16 residues. Germline-derived CDR1 and CDR2 are SNHLY and FYNNEI. This chain's CDR3 is CASSGWPGGGADTQYF. CDR3 sequence (DNA): TGTGCCAGCAGTGGCTGGCCCGGCGGGGGGGCTGATACGCAGTATTTT.

This sequence joins TRBV29-1 and TRBJ2-1, with TRBD2 identical over 10 bases. The V gene end was trimmed by 4 bases and the J gene end by 7 bases; junction bases not matched to a gene: 7. The germline CDR1 and CDR2 sequences are SQVTM and ANQGSEA. The CDR3 spans 14 residues. CDR3: CSVGLGLARNEQFF. As DNA, the CDR3 is TGCAGCGTTGGGTTGGGACTAGCGAGGAATGAGCAGTTCTTC.

V gene TRBV28 combines with J gene TRBJ2-7; the match to TRBD1 covers 12 bases. Per germline, CDR1 MDHEN and CDR2 SYDVKM. The CDR3 runs 14 residues. Losses at the gene ends were 8 bases for V and 5 bases for J; bases not matched to a gene: 7. This chain's CDR3 is CASHRDRGLHEQYF. CDR3 DNA: TGTGCCAGCCACCGGGACAGGGGGCTCCACGAGCAGTACTTC.